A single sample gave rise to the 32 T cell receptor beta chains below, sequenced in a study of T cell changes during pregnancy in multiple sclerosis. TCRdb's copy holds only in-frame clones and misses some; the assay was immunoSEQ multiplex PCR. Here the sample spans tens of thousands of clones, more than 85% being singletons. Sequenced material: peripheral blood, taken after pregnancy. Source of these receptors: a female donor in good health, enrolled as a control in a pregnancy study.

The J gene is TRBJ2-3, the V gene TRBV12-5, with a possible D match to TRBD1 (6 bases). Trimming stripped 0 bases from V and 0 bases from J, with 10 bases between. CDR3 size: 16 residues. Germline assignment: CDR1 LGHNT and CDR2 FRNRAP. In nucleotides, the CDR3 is TGTGCTAGTGGTTTGGTGCTGGACAGAAGCACAGATACGCAGTATTTT. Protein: CASGLVLDRSTDTQYF. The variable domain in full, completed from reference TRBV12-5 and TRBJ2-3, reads DARVTQTPRHKVTEMGQEVTMRCQPILGHNTVFWYRQTMMQGLELLAYFRNRAPLDDSGMPKDRFSAEMPDATLATLKIQPSEPRDSAVYFCASGLVLDRSTDTQYFGPGTRLTVL.

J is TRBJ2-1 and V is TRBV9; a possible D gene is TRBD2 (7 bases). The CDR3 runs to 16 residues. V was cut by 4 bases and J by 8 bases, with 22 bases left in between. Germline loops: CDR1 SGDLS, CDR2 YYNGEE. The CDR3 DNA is TGTGCCAGCAGCTTGCGCGGGGGCGTCGAGGTGGATGAGCAGTTCTTC. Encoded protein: CASSLRGGVEVDEQFF.

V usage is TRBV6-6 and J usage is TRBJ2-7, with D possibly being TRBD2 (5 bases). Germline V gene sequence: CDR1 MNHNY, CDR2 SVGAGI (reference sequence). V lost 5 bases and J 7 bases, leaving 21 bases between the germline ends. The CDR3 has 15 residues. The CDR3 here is CASSQTPGSRGEQYF. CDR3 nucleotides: TGTGCCAGCAGTCAGACCCCCGGGTCCCGAGGGGAGCAGTACTTC.

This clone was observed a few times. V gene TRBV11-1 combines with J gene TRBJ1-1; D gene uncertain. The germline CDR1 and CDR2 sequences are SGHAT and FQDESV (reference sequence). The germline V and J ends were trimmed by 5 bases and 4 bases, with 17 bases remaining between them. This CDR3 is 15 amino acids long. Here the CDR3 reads CASSPRLSGTTEAFF. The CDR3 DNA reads TGTGCCAGCAGCCCACGGTTGTCGGGAACCACTGAAGCTTTCTTT.

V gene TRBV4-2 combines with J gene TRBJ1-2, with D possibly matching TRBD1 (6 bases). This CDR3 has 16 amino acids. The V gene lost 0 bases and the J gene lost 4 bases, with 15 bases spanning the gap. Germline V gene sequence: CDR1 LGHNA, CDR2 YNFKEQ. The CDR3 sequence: CASSQEWSGETYGYTF. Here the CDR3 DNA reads TGTGCCAGCAGCCAAGAATGGTCAGGGGAAACCTATGGCTACACCTTC.

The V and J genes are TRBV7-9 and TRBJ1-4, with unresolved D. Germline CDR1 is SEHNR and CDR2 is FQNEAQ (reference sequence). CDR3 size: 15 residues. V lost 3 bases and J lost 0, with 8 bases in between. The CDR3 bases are TGTGCCAGCAGCTTCCCCTCTACAACTAATGAAAAACTGTTTTTT. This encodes CASSFPSTTNEKLFF.

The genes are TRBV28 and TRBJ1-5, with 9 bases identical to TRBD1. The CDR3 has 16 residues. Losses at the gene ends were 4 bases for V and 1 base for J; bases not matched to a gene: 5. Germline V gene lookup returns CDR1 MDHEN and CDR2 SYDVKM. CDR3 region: CASSSSQGASNQPQHF. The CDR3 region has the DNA TGTGCCAGCAGTTCCTCACAGGGGGCGAGCAATCAGCCCCAGCATTTT.

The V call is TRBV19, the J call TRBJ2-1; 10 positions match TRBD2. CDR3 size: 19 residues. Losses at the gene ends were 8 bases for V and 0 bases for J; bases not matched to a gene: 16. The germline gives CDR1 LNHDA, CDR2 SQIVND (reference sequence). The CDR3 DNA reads TGTGCCAGTTGCAATCGGGGGAGCGGGAGGGCCGGCTCCTACAATGAGCAGTTCTTC. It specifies CASCNRGSGRAGSYNEQFF.

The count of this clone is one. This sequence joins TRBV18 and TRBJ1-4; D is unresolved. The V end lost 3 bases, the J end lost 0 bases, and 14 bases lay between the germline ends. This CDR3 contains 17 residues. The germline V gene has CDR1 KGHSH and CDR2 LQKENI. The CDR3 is CASSPPHPFATNEKLFF. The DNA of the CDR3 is TGTGCCAGCTCACCCCCACACCCCTTTGCAACTAATGAAAAACTGTTTTTT.

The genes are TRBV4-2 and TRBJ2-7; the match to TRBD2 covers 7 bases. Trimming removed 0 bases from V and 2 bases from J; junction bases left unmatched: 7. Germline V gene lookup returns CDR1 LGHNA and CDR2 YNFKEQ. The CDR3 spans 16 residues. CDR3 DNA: TGTGCCAGCAGCCAAGAACCCGCTAGCGGAGCCTACGAGCAGTACTTC. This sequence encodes CASSQEPASGAYEQYF.

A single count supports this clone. Here the CDR3 reads CAIQGGDHSYNEQFF. The CDR3 nucleotides are TGTGCCATCCAAGGGGGAGACCACTCCTACAATGAGCAGTTCTTC. The chain has TRBV10-3 and TRBJ2-1; D may be TRBD1 (6 bases). CDR3 length equals 15 residues. Trimming left V 8 bases short and J 0 bases short, with 14 bases between. Per the germline V gene, CDR1 is ENHRY and CDR2 is SYGVKD.

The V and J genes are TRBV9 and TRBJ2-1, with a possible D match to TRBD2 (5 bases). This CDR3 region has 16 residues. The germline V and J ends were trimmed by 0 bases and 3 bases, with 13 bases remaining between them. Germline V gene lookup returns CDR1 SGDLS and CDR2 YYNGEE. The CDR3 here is CASSVVGQRNYNEQFF. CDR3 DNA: TGTGCCAGCAGCGTAGTGGGTCAGCGGAACTACAATGAGCAGTTCTTC.

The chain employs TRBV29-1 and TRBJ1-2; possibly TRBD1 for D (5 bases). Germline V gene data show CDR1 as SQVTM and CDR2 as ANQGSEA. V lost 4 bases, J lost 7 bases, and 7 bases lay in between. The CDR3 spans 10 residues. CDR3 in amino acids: CSVVGAGYTF. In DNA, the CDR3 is TGCAGCGTTGTAGGGGCTGGCTACACCTTC. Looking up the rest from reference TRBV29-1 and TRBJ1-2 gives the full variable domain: SAVISQKPSRDICQRGTSLTIQCQVDSQVTMMFWYRQQPGQSLTLIATANQGSEATYESGFVIDKFPISRPNLTFSTLTVSNMSPEDSSIYLCSVVGAGYTFGSGTRLTVV.

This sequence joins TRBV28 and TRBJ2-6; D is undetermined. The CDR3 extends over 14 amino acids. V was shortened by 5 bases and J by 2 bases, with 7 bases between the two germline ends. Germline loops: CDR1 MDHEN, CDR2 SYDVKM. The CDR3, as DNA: TGTGCCAGCAGTCTACTAACTGGGGCCAACGTCCTGACTTTC. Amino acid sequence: CASSLLTGANVLTF.

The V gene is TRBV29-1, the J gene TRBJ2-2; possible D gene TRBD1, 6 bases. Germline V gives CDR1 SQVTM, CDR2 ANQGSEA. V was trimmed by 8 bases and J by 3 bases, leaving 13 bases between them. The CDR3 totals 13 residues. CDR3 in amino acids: CSLTGSDTGELFF. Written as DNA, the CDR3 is TGCAGCCTCACAGGGTCGGACACCGGGGAGCTGTTTTTT.

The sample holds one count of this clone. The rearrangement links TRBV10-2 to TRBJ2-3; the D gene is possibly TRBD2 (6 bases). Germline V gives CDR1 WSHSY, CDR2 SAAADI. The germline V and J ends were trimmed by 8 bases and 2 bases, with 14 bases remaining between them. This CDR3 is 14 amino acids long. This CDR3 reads CASLRDSYTDTQYF. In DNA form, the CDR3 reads TGCGCCAGCCTCCGGGACTCGTACACAGATACGCAGTATTTT.

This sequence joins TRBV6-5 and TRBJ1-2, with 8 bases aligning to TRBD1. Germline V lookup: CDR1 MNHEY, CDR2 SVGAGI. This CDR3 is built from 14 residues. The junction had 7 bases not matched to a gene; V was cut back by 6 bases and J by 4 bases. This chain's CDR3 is CASSRDRTLYGYTF. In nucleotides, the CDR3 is TGTGCCAGCAGCCGGGACAGGACCCTCTATGGCTACACCTTC.

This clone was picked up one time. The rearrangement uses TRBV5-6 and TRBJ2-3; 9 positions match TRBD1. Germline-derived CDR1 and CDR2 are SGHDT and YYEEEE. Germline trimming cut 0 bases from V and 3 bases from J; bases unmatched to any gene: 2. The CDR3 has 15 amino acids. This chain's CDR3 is CASSLVGQGTDTQYF. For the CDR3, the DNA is TGTGCCAGCAGCTTGGTCGGACAGGGGACAGATACGCAGTATTTT.

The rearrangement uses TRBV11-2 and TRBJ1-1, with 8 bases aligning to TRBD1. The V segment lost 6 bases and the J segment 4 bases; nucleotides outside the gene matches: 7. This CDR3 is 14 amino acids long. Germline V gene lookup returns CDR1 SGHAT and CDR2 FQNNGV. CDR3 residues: CASSPNTGGTEAFF. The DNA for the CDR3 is TGTGCCAGCAGTCCTAATACAGGGGGCACTGAAGCTTTCTTT.

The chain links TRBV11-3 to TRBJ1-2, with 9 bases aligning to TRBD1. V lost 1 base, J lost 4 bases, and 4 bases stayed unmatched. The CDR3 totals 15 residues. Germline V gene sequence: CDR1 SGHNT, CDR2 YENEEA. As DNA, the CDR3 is TGTGCCAGCAGCTTAGGGGGACAGGGAGGCTATGGCTACACCTTC. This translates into CASSLGGQGGYGYTF.

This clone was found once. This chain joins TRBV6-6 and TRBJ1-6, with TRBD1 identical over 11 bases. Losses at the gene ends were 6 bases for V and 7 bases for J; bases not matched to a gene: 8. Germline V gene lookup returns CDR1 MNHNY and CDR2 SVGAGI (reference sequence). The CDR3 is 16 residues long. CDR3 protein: CASSPDRGPGNSPLHF. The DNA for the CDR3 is TGTGCCAGCAGCCCGGACAGGGGGCCAGGGAATTCACCCCTCCACTTT.

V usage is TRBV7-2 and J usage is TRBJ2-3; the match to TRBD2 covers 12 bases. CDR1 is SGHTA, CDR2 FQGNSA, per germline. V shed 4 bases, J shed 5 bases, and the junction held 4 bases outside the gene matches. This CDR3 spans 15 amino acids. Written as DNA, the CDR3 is TGTGCCAGCAGCTCCGCTAGCGGGGGGGGAGATACGCAGTATTTT. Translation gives CASSSASGGGDTQYF.

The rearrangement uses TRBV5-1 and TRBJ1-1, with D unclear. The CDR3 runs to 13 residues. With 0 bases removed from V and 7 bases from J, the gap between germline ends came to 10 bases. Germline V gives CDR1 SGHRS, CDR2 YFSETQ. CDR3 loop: CASSLGSTIEAFF. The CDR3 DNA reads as TGCGCCAGCAGCTTGGGCTCGACAATTGAAGCTTTCTTT.

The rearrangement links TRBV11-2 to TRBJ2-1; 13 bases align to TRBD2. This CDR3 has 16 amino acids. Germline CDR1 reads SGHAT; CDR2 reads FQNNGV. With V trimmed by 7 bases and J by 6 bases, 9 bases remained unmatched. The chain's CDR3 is CASNDWTSGGSNEQFF. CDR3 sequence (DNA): TGTGCCAGCAACGATTGGACTAGCGGGGGTTCCAATGAGCAGTTCTTC.

The CDR3 sequence: CASSTFRVGYGYTF. CDR3 coding DNA: TGTGCCAGCAGTACCTTTAGAGTTGGCTATGGCTACACCTTC. The V call is TRBV6-5, the J call TRBJ1-2, with D unclear. V was cut by 5 bases and J by 4 bases, with 14 bases left in between. Germline V lookup: CDR1 MNHEY, CDR2 SVGAGI. This CDR3 spans 14 amino acids.

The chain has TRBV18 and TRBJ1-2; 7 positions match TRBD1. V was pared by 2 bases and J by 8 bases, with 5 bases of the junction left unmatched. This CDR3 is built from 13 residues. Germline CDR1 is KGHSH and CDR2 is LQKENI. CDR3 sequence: CASSPTGAKGYTF. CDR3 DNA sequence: TGTGCCAGCTCACCAACAGGGGCAAAAGGCTACACCTTC.

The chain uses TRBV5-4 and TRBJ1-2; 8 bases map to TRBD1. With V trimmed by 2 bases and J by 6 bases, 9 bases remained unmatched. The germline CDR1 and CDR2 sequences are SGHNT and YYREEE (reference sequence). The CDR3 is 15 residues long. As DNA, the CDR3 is TGTGCCAGCAGCTTCACTTCAGGGGGCGGCGATGGCTACACCTTC. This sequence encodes CASSFTSGGGDGYTF.

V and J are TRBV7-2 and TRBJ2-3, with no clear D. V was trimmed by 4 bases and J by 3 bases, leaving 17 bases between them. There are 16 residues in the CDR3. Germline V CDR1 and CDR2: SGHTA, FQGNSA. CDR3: CASSSLDEEITDTQYF. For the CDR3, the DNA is TGTGCCAGCAGCTCCCTGGATGAGGAAATAACAGATACGCAGTATTTT.

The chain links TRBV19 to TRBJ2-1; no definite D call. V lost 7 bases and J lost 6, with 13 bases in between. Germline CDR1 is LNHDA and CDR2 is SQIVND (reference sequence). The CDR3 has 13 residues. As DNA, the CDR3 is TGTGCCAGTATGATGGGCGTCGGCAATGAGCAGTTCTTC. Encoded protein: CASMMGVGNEQFF.

CDR3 in DNA: TGCGCCAGCAGCGACCCTCGACAGCTGAACACTGAAGCTTTCTTT. This sequence encodes CASSDPRQLNTEAFF. The chain joins TRBV5-1 to TRBJ1-1; a weak D match, TRBD1 (5 bases). CDR1 and CDR2 (germline): SGHRS, YFSETQ. Deletions cut 4 bases from V and 0 bases from J, with 13 bases between. The CDR3 runs 15 residues.

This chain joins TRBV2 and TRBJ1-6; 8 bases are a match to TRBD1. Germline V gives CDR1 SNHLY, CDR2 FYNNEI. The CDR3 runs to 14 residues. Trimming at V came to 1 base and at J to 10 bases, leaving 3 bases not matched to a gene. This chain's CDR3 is CASSEDRGESPLHF. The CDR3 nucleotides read TGTGCCAGCAGTGAAGACAGGGGGGAATCACCCCTCCACTTT. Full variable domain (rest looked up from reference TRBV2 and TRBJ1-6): EPEVTQTPSHQVTQMGQEVILRCVPISNHLYFYWYRQILGQKVEFLVSFYNNEISEKSEIFDDQFSVERPDGSNFTLKIRSTKLEDSAMYFCASSEDRGESPLHFGNGTRLTVT.

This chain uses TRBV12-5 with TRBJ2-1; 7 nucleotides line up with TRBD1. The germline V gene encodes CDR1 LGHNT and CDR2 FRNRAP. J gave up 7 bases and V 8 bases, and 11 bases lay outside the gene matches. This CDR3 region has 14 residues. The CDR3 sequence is CASRRTGFMNEQFF. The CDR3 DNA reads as TGTGCTAGTCGACGGACAGGATTTATGAATGAGCAGTTCTTC.